This is a list of T cell receptor beta chains from one sample in a study of OX40 agonist ivuxolimab in advanced cancers. The repertoire was sequenced with immunoSEQ multiplex PCR; TCRdb's copy has only in-frame clones and lacks some. The sample lists approximately 50,000 clones, nearly 80% occurring once. The sample in question was CD4+ or CD8+ T cells sorted from blood, obtained in a trial of the OX40 agonist ivuxolimab. These receptors were obtained from an adult with an advanced solid tumor such as melanoma, head and neck, liver or kidney cancer. Both conserved end residues are part of each CDR3. A D gene is named only where the DNA matches it firmly. For some rows the clone size is stated as once, few or many, or as a class when expanded; others skip it.

d_call	j_call	v_call	clone_size	cdr3_nt	cdr3_aa
.	TRBJ1-3	TRBV9	.	TGTGCCAGCAGCCTGAGGGGTGACTCTGGAAACACCATATATTTT	CASSLRGDSGNTIYF
TRBD1	TRBJ1-2	TRBV4-3	.	TGCGCCAGCAGCCCGCAGGGGGGGGACGACGGCTACACCTTC	CASSPQGGDDGYTF
.	TRBJ1-1	TRBV10-3	.	TGTGCCATCAGTGCCAGACAGGCTTCGAACACTGAAGCTTTCTTT	CAISARQASNTEAFF
.	TRBJ2-5	TRBV7-2	few	TGTGCCAGCAGCTTAAGCTTAGGGGAGACCCAGTACTTC	CASSLSLGETQYF
TRBD1	TRBJ1-5	TRBV5-6	.	TGTGCCAGAAGCTGTTTGGACAGGGAAGAGGACAATCAGCCCCAGCATTTT	CARSCLDREEDNQPQHF
TRBD2	TRBJ2-5	TRBV5-1	.	TGCGCCAGCAGCTCGGGACTAGCGGTCCTCCGGGGCCAAGAGACCCAGTACTTC	CASSSGLAVLRGQETQYF
.	TRBJ2-5	TRBV5-4	.	TGTGCCAGCAGCTTGCCTGGAGAGACCCAGTACTTC	CASSLPGETQYF
.	TRBJ2-1	TRBV27	once	TGTGCCAGCAGTTTATCCCCAGGGTACAATGAGCAGTTCTTC	CASSLSPGYNEQFF
TRBD1	TRBJ1-2	TRBV5-1	.	TGCGCCAGCAGCCTCCATACCGGGACAGTGTTATACTATGGCTACACCTTC	CASSLHTGTVLYYGYTF
.	TRBJ2-2	TRBV6-1	.	TGTGCCAGCAGGTTGGGACATTCCGGGGAGCTGTTTTTT	CASRLGHSGELFF
TRBD2	TRBJ2-2	TRBV19	few	TGTGCCAGTAGGGGACTAGCGGGGGGCCTCACCGGGGAGCTGTTTTTT	CASRGLAGGLTGELFF
TRBD1	TRBJ1-5	TRBV9	.	TGTGCCAGCAGCGATTTTGGACAGGGGAGCAATCAGCCCCAGCATTTT	CASSDFGQGSNQPQHF
.	TRBJ1-2	TRBV5-6	.	TGTGCCAGCAGCTTGATACACGGAAAGGCCTATGGCTACACCTTC	CASSLIHGKAYGYTF
TRBD1	TRBJ1-1	TRBV18	.	TGTGCCAGCTCACCCCAGAGGACAGGGAACCCTGAAGCTTTCTTT	CASSPQRTGNPEAFF
.	TRBJ2-1	TRBV13	.	TGTGCCAGCAGCTTAGGGGGTTCCATTTACAATGAGCAGTTCTTC	CASSLGGSIYNEQFF
.	TRBJ2-1	TRBV6-5	.	TGTGCCAGCAGCCGGAACAGGGTCTCAGTTGATGAGCAGTTCTTC	CASSRNRVSVDEQFF
.	TRBJ2-2	TRBV7-9	once	TGTGCCAGCAGCTTCTTGGACGGTTTCGGGCTGTTTTTT	CASSFLDGFGLFF
.	TRBJ2-1	TRBV9	once	TGTGCCAGCAGCGTAGCCGCCCAGGCTTACAATGAGCAGTTCTTC	CASSVAAQAYNEQFF
.	TRBJ1-1	TRBV25-1	.	TGTGCCAGCAGTGAAAGTCAGGGATGGAACACTGAAGCTTTCTTT	CASSESQGWNTEAFF
TRBD2	TRBJ2-5	TRBV11-2	.	TGTGCCAGCAGCTGGAACGGGGGGGAGACCCAGTACTTC	CASSWNGGETQYF
.	TRBJ1-2	TRBV29-1	.	TGCAGCGTTGACCCACACTGGGGGGGCTACACCTTC	CSVDPHWGGYTF
.	TRBJ2-5	TRBV5-1	.	TGCGCCAGCAGCTTGGACGACCAAGAGACCCAGTACTTC	CASSLDDQETQYF
TRBD1	TRBJ1-1	TRBV6-1	.	TGTGCCAGCAGCCGGGACAGGGGCCCCACTGAAGCTTTCTTT	CASSRDRGPTEAFF
TRBD2	TRBJ2-1	TRBV14	.	TGTGCCAGCAGCCAACTAGCGGGAACCTACAATGAGCAGTTCTTC	CASSQLAGTYNEQFF
TRBD2	TRBJ2-5	TRBV19	.	TGTGCCAGTAGTTCGACTAGCGGGGGTGCGAACCAGTACTTC	CASSSTSGGANQYF
TRBD2	TRBJ2-1	TRBV5-1	.	TGCGCCAGCAGCCCGGGACTAGCGAACCACAATGAGCAGTTCTTC	CASSPGLANHNEQFF
.	TRBJ1-6	TRBV6-6	.	TGTGCCAGCAGTTGGGACTCCTATAATTCACCCCTCCACTTT	CASSWDSYNSPLHF
.	TRBJ1-2	TRBV19	.	TGTGCCAGTAGTATAGATCGGTCAGGCTATGGCTACACCTTC	CASSIDRSGYGYTF
.	TRBJ1-6	TRBV5-1	few	TGCGCCAGCAGCTTTACGAGGAATTCACCCCTCCACTTT	CASSFTRNSPLHF
TRBD1	TRBJ1-1	TRBV2	few	TGTGCCAGCAGTGAGGACAGGGGCAGGTTGACTGAAGCTTTCTTT	CASSEDRGRLTEAFF